These 15 T cell receptor beta chains originate from one sample sequenced in a study of shared clonotypes between healthy human individuals. Clones were read by immunoSEQ multiplex PCR, and TCRdb kept only the in-frame ones, dropping some. This table holds roughly 720,000 clones, roughly 91% found once. The sequenced material came from memory CD8+ T cells from PBMCs. The sample's subset: CD45RO+ cells pooled with CCR7-negative TemRA cells. These receptors all come from a man between 18 and 29 years old in good health. Some clones in this sample may be carry-over from other donors' samples.

J is TRBJ1-2 and V is TRBV5-7; 7 bases are shared with TRBD1. TRBV5-7 belongs to the ORF category, with a function that is uncertain. The V and J ends lost 0 bases and 7 bases, in that order; junction bases with no gene match: 12. The CDR3 is made up of 16 amino acids. The CDR3 protein is CASSLAKVEGAPGYTF. In DNA form, the CDR3 reads TGTGCCAGCAGCTTGGCCAAAGTTGAGGGGGCGCCTGGCTACACCTTC.

CDR3 sequence (DNA): TGTGCCAGCAGCTTCCGCGGGACTAGCGGCTCCGTCTACAATGAGCAGTTCTTC. Residues: CASSFRGTSGSVYNEQFF. The gene calls are TRBV11-2 and TRBJ2-1; TRBD2 agrees at 11 bases. The length of the CDR3 is 18 residues. Germline V gene lookup returns CDR1 SGHAT and CDR2 FQNNGV. The V and J ends lost 3 bases and 3 bases, in that order; junction bases with no gene match: 10.

The CDR3 here is CASGVTFSNQPQHF. CDR3 coding DNA: TGTGCCAGCGGTGTTACGTTTTCCAATCAGCCCCAGCATTTT. This chain uses TRBV28 with TRBJ1-5; D is unresolved. V was shortened by 8 bases and J by 3 bases, with 14 bases between the two germline ends. Germline V gives CDR1 MDHEN, CDR2 SYDVKM. The length of the CDR3 is 14 residues. Full variable domain (missing parts from reference TRBV28 and TRBJ1-5): DVKVTQSSRYLVKRTGEKVFLECVQDMDHENMFWYRQDPGLGLRLIYFSYDVKMKEKGDIPEGYSVSREKKERFSLILESASTNQTSMYLCASGVTFSNQPQHFGDGTRLSIL.

The V and J genes are TRBV19 and TRBJ2-1; possible D gene TRBD1, 6 bases. Trimming shortened V by 0 bases and J by 8 bases, and 11 bases separated the two germline ends. Germline V gene sequence: CDR1 LNHDA, CDR2 SQIVND (reference sequence). The CDR3 has 14 residues. The CDR3 spells CASSIDTGYHEQFF. Here the CDR3 DNA reads TGTGCCAGTAGTATAGATACAGGGTACCATGAGCAGTTCTTC.

The gene calls are TRBV6-5 and TRBJ2-1; 7 bases are a match to TRBD2. The germline V gene encodes CDR1 MNHEY and CDR2 SVGAGI. The CDR3 totals 15 residues. The J segment lost 6 bases and the V segment lost 6 bases, leaving 11 bases of the junction unmatched. The DNA of the CDR3 is TGTGCCAGCAGCCCCTACCTAGCGGTTATCAATGAGCAGTTCTTC. Its protein product is CASSPYLAVINEQFF.

This chain connects TRBV13 to TRBJ2-1; 12 bases line up with TRBD2. V was pared by 7 bases and J by 9 bases, with 10 bases of the junction left unmatched. CDR1 and CDR2 from the germline V gene are PRHDT and FYEKMQ (reference sequence). The CDR3 covers 15 residues. For the CDR3, the DNA is TGTGCCAGCATAAAACGGGGACTAGCGGGTGTTGAGCAGTTCTTC. Its protein product is CASIKRGLAGVEQFF.

The chain combines TRBV11-2 with TRBJ2-7; TRBD1 agrees at 7 bases. This CDR3 is built from 15 residues. Trimming took 4 bases from V and 2 from J; bases not matched to a gene: 8. Per germline, CDR1 SGHAT and CDR2 FQNNGV. CDR3 sequence: CASSSHYRGPYEQYF. In DNA form, the CDR3 reads TGTGCCAGCAGCTCGCACTACAGGGGACCCTACGAGCAGTACTTC.

This chain joins TRBV27 and TRBJ2-3; TRBD1 is a possible D gene (6 bases). Trimming removed 4 bases at V and 4 bases at J, with 12 bases between. The germline V gene has CDR1 MNHEY and CDR2 SMNVEV (reference sequence). The CDR3 is 14 amino acids. CDR3 residues: CASSWYRVADTQYF. DNA for the CDR3: TGTGCCAGCAGTTGGTACAGGGTGGCAGATACGCAGTATTTT.

V is TRBV15 and J is TRBJ2-5; 8 bases map to TRBD1. Trimming cost V 5 bases and J 7 bases; bases outside gene matches: 6. Germline assignment: CDR1 LNHNV and CDR2 YYDKDF (reference sequence). The CDR3 extends over 13 amino acids. The CDR3 sequence: CATSPKQGGTQYF. The CDR3 DNA sequence: TGTGCCACCAGCCCAAAACAGGGGGGGACCCAGTACTTC.

The chain recombines TRBV2 with TRBJ2-5; D is unresolved. The V end lost 4 bases, the J end lost 1 base, and 16 bases lay between the germline ends. The germline V gene has CDR1 SNHLY and CDR2 FYNNEI. The CDR3 totals 16 residues. The CDR3 protein is CASSAGNFLSQETQYF. CDR3 DNA sequence: TGTGCCAGCAGTGCAGGCAACTTCTTAAGCCAAGAGACCCAGTACTTC. Full variable domain (outside the CDR3, taken from reference TRBV2 and TRBJ2-5): EPEVTQTPSHQVTQMGQEVILRCVPISNHLYFYWYRQILGQKVEFLVSFYNNEISEKSEIFDDQFSVERPDGSNFTLKIRSTKLEDSAMYFCASSAGNFLSQETQYFGPGTRLLVL.

This clone is a singleton in its sample. The rearrangement uses TRBV7-6 and TRBJ2-1, with a possible D match to TRBD1 (6 bases). The germline gives CDR1 SGHVS, CDR2 FNYEAQ. This CDR3 spans 15 amino acids. The V and J ends lost 7 bases and 0 bases respectively, with 13 bases between them. CDR3 DNA sequence: TGTGCCAGCAACCCGGACAGTAACTCCTACAATGAGCAGTTCTTC. Translation gives CASNPDSNSYNEQFF.

The chain couples TRBV27 to TRBJ2-1; 12 bases agree with TRBD2. In germline, CDR1 is MNHEY, CDR2 SMNVEV (reference sequence). J was trimmed by 8 bases and V by 3 bases; bases with no gene match: 11. The CDR3 is made up of 17 amino acids. The CDR3 spells CASSLASGRAGVDEQFF. In DNA form, the CDR3 reads TGTGCCAGCAGTTTGGCTAGCGGGAGGGCCGGGGTGGATGAGCAGTTCTTC.

V is TRBV4-1 and J is TRBJ1-1; no definite D call. This CDR3 has 16 residues. Trimming cost V 0 bases and J 0 bases, with 11 bases left between them. CDR1 is MGHRA, CDR2 YSYEKL, per germline. The CDR3 coding sequence is TGCGCCAGCAGCCAAGATAGGTCAATCTTGAACACTGAAGCTTTCTTT. Its translation: CASSQDRSILNTEAFF.

The table lists this clone with a count of one. This may be a read error, as it is one base from a much larger clone. This chain's CDR3 is CASSPHYNEQFF. In DNA form, the CDR3 reads TGTGCCAGCAGCCCCCATTACAATGAGCAGTTCTTC. This chain joins TRBV5-8 and TRBJ2-1; the D is unclear. Trimming took off 4 bases at V and 4 bases at J, with 6 bases between the two ends. The germline CDR1 and CDR2 sequences are SGHTS and YDEGEE. The CDR3 is 12 residues long.

The chain has TRBV5-6 and TRBJ2-7; D could derive from TRBD1 or TRBD2 (5 bases each). Germline values: CDR1 SGHDT, CDR2 YYEEEE. The CDR3 consists of 12 residues. Trimming cost V 4 bases and J 5 bases, with 10 bases left between them. Here the CDR3 DNA reads TGTGCCAGCAGCATCGGGACCAACGAGCAGTACTTC. It is translated as CASSIGTNEQYF.